The clone carrying this T cell receptor (beta chain) occurred many times. The antigen remains unidentified. These data belong to a study of identical twins. Study-wide results and caveats: With monozygotic twins, out-of-frame TCR alpha sharing exceeded what models estimated. Researchers reported weaker excess twin sharing in beta out-of-frame sequences.

TCRdb reprocessed the 5' RACE reads via MiXCR and lists one record per CDR3 protein. Of approximately 700,000 distinct CDR3 sequences listed, approximately 6.1% are singletons. Germline CDR1 and CDR2: SGHAT and FQNNGV. The CDR3 extends over 18 amino acids. Between the trimmed V and J ends, which lost 5 bases and 0 bases, there was a span of 20 bases. The genes are TRBV11-2 and TRBJ2-4, with D possibly TRBD2 on 5 matching bases. Sequenced: naive T cells sorted from blood. The receptor was derived from a man aged 18 to 35 in good health. CDR3 in DNA: TGTGCCAGCAGCCCCGGAAGGTCAGCGGATCTAGCCAAAAACATTCAGTACTTC. Its translation: CASSPGRSADLAKNIQYF.